This T cell receptor beta chain was documented in a study of CD8+ T cells in alopecia areata. Study-wide results and limits: The study also sequences resident alphabeta T cells of normal skin in scalp samples. Persistence of many expanded lesional clones was seen in scalp and blood during tofacitinib. Tofacitinib significantly decreased scalp clonality and expanded CD8+ clones among top 100.

Sequencing relied on a cDNA template that was reverse transcribed from extracted RNA. TCRdb's copy holds only in-frame clones and misses some; the assay was immunoSEQ multiplex PCR. The sample comprises about 180,000 clones, around 51% of which are singletons, and around 10% rests with the top ten. Documented treatment: oral pan-JAK inhibitor, 5-10 mg twice daily. PBMCs were stained for CD3, CD4 and CD8, and CD4+ and CD8+ T cells were sorted. Comment on this clone: Its matching antigen is unknown.

The TCR was taken from a human donor with alopecia areata. Sequencing was performed on CD8+ T cells sorted from blood, taken around week 52, from a patient treated with tofacitinib.

CDR3 protein: CSVEWAGYSGNTIYF. In DNA, the CDR3 is TGCAGCGTTGAATGGGCCGGATACTCTGGAAACACCATATATTTT. The chain joins TRBV29-1 to TRBJ1-3, with no clear D. The V gene's germline CDR1 is SQVTM and CDR2 ANQGSEA. The CDR3 runs 15 residues. Trimming removed 2 bases from V and 0 bases from J, with 11 bases in between.